Below, 26 T cell receptor beta chains from the same sample are listed, as sequenced in a study of EBV T-cell therapy then PD-1 blockade in nasopharyngeal carcinoma. Repertoires were generated with immunoSEQ multiplex PCR, while TCRdb's copy carries only in-frame clones and drops some. The profile shows about 17,000 clones, approximately 88% of them singletons. Treatment denoted: AdE1-LMPpoly-expanded autologous EBV-specific T-cell therapy followed by anti-PD-1 nivolumab. These TCRs are of unknown antigen specificity. Sequences were derived from CD8+ T cells from blood, sampled at day 0 from a patient whose treatment included autologous EBV-specific T cells and nivolumab. Receptor source: a man aged 40-55 years with nasopharyngeal carcinoma.

V usage is TRBV3-1 (or the pseudogene TRBV3-2) and J usage is TRBJ2-7; possibly TRBD2 for D (5 bases). V was clipped by 2 bases and J by 2 bases, with 7 bases between them. Germline loops: CDR1 LGHDT, CDR2 YNNKEL (reference sequence). This CDR3 has 13 residues. The CDR3 sequence: CASSQTSPYEQYF. In nucleotides, the CDR3 is TGTGCCAGCAGCCAAACTAGTCCCTACGAGCAGTACTTC.

The CDR3 loop is CASSYSGQDVETQYF. Written as DNA, the CDR3 is TGTGCCAGCAGTTACTCAGGACAGGACGTGGAGACCCAGTACTTC. The chain couples TRBV6-6 to TRBJ2-5; TRBD1 agrees at 7 bases. Trimming cost V 0 bases and J 5 bases; bases outside gene matches: 6. This CDR3 contains 15 residues. Germline V gene sequence: CDR1 MNHNY, CDR2 SVGAGI (reference sequence).

The chain has TRBV28 and TRBJ1-1; D ambiguous. The CDR3 length is 13 residues. V lost 5 bases to trimming and J lost 6 bases, with 13 bases between them. Germline V lookup: CDR1 MDHEN, CDR2 SYDVKM. CDR3 DNA: TGTGCCAGCAGTCCTCCTCCACTTGCTGAAGCTTTCTTT. Its protein is CASSPPPLAEAFF.

The CDR3 DNA is TGCGCCAGCAGCGGACAGGGCCTACGCTCCTACAATGAGCAGTTCTTC. Amino acid sequence: CASSGQGLRSYNEQFF. The chain combines TRBV4-1 with TRBJ2-1; 8 bases map to TRBD1. The junction had 6 bases not matched to a gene; V was cut back by 5 bases and J by 0 bases. CDR1 MGHRA and CDR2 YSYEKL come from the germline V gene. The CDR3 contains 16 residues.

The rearrangement uses TRBV5-4 and TRBJ2-7; a possible D gene is TRBD2 (5 bases). Deletions cut 4 bases from V and 4 bases from J, with 12 bases between. The CDR3 sequence is 13 residues long. Germline values: CDR1 SGHNT, CDR2 YYREEE (reference sequence). The chain's CDR3 is CASSPGWGYEQYF. For the CDR3, the DNA is TGTGCCAGCAGCCCGGGGTGGGGTTACGAGCAGTACTTC.

The chain employs TRBV6-5 and TRBJ1-2; D gene uncertain. This CDR3 has 11 residues. The germline V and J ends were trimmed by 8 bases and 5 bases, with 9 bases remaining between them. CDR1 MNHEY and CDR2 SVGAGI come from the germline V gene. The CDR3 DNA follows: TGTGCCAGCGGCAGGTTTTATGGCTACACCTTC. Protein product: CASGRFYGYTF.

The V gene is TRBV5-4, the J gene TRBJ1-5, with D tentatively TRBD1 (5 bases). The CDR3 contains 14 residues. V was trimmed by 4 bases and J by 4 bases, leaving 12 bases between them. Germline assignment: CDR1 SGHNT and CDR2 YYREEE (reference sequence). The CDR3 spells CASSASGWNQPQHF. For the CDR3, the DNA is TGTGCCAGCAGCGCGTCAGGGTGGAATCAGCCCCAGCATTTT.

The chain employs TRBV6-6 and TRBJ1-5, with 8 bases matching TRBD1. The germline CDR1 and CDR2 sequences are MNHNY and SVGAGI (reference sequence). The CDR3 is made up of 14 amino acids. Trimming cost V 7 bases and J 4 bases; bases outside gene matches: 6. This CDR3 reads CASNDRGSNQPQHF. CDR3 in DNA: TGTGCCAGCAACGACAGGGGTTCAAATCAGCCCCAGCATTTT.

The chain employs TRBV7-9 and TRBJ1-1; D not resolved. The CDR3 contains 12 residues. The germline V and J ends were trimmed by 1 base and 4 bases, with 4 bases remaining between them. Germline CDR1 and CDR2: SEHNR and FQNEAQ (reference sequence). CDR3 nucleotides: TGTGCCAGCAGCTTAGTCGCCACTGAAGCTTTCTTT. Its translation is CASSLVATEAFF.

The genes are TRBV5-6 and TRBJ1-2; D uncertain. The CDR3 runs 13 residues. The V end lost 0 bases, the J end lost 3 bases, and 6 bases lay between the germline ends. Germline values: CDR1 SGHDT, CDR2 YYEEEE. The DNA for the CDR3 is TGTGCCAGCAGCTTGGGAGGGCACTATGGCTACACCTTC. It yields the protein CASSLGGHYGYTF.

The chain uses TRBV7-2 and TRBJ2-7; D is possibly TRBD1 (5 bases). This CDR3 is 14 amino acids long. Deletions cut 1 base from V and 7 bases from J, with 14 bases between. Germline V gene lookup returns CDR1 SGHTA and CDR2 FQGNSA. CDR3 region: CASSLGARVREQYF. The CDR3 region has the DNA TGTGCCAGCAGCTTAGGGGCCAGGGTGCGGGAGCAGTACTTC.

This chain connects TRBV4-1 to TRBJ1-3; D uncertain. This CDR3 comprises 16 residues. Germline-derived CDR1 and CDR2 are MGHRA and YSYEKL. The V gene lost 4 bases and the J gene lost 0 bases, with 13 bases spanning the gap. The CDR3 DNA reads as TGCGCCAGCAGCCTTCCCCTGAGGAACTCTGGAAACACCATATATTTT. Protein product: CASSLPLRNSGNTIYF.

The V and J genes are TRBV7-8 and TRBJ2-5; TRBD2 is a possible D gene (7 bases). The CDR3 covers 12 residues. Per the germline V gene, CDR1 is SGHVS and CDR2 is FQNEAQ. The germline V and J ends were trimmed by 7 bases and 9 bases, with 15 bases remaining between them. CDR3 amino acids: CASTPRGGAQYF. The CDR3 DNA sequence: TGTGCCAGCACTCCAAGAGGGGGGGCCCAGTACTTC.

This clone was recorded once. The rearrangement joins TRBV6-2 or TRBV6-3 to TRBJ2-1; TRBD1 aligns across 7 bases. Germline loops: CDR1 MNHEY, CDR2 SVGEGT. V trimming: 2 bases; J trimming: 7 bases; junction bases outside the gene matches: 11. The CDR3 totals 16 residues. CDR3: CASSYERGPHFNEQFF. The CDR3 DNA reads TGTGCCAGCAGTTACGAGAGGGGGCCCCATTTTAATGAGCAGTTCTTC.

The CDR3: CASSSPMGGSYEQYF. The CDR3 DNA is TGCGCCAGCAGCTCACCCATGGGGGGCTCCTACGAGCAGTACTTC. V is TRBV5-1 and J is TRBJ2-7; D is perhaps TRBD2 (6 bases). The CDR3 loop spans 15 amino acids. The germline V gene encodes CDR1 SGHRS and CDR2 YFSETQ. V was pared by 3 bases and J by 0 bases, with 13 bases between.

This chain uses TRBV27 with TRBJ2-7; TRBD1 matches at 12 bases. CDR1 and CDR2 from the germline V gene are MNHEY and SMNVEV (reference sequence). The CDR3 contains 16 residues. With 1 base clipped from V and 5 bases from J, the junction kept 6 bases outside the gene matches. CDR3 sequence reads: CASSLLPGTGGHEQYF. The CDR3 DNA is TGTGCCAGCAGTTTATTGCCCGGGACAGGGGGCCACGAGCAGTACTTC.

The genes are TRBV7-9 and TRBJ1-2, with D tentatively TRBD1 (5 bases). V shed 8 bases and J shed 6 bases, with 19 bases lying between them. The CDR3 sequence is 14 residues long. The germline V gene encodes CDR1 SEHNR and CDR2 FQNEAQ (reference sequence). The CDR3 nucleotides read TGTGCCAGCGTAGGACGGGACGGAATTGATGGCTACACCTTC. Protein sequence: CASVGRDGIDGYTF.

The chain combines TRBV4-1 with TRBJ1-6; 8 bases are shared with TRBD1. The CDR3 consists of 16 residues. Trimming at V came to 1 base and at J to 4 bases, leaving 3 bases not matched to a gene. Per the germline V gene, CDR1 is MGHRA and CDR2 is YSYEKL. The CDR3 spells CASSQGRDRYNSPLHF. The CDR3 nucleotides are TGCGCCAGCAGCCAAGGAAGGGACAGGTATAATTCACCCCTCCACTTT.

This clone was found a few times. The chain has TRBV19 and TRBJ1-1; D remains unclear. With 7 bases removed from V and 4 bases from J, the gap between germline ends came to 13 bases. The CDR3 runs to 13 residues. Germline V gene sequence: CDR1 LNHDA, CDR2 SQIVND (reference sequence). CDR3 DNA sequence: TGTGCCAGTAAGAGACGAGGGAGCACTGAAGCTTTCTTT. Translating gives CASKRRGSTEAFF.

J is TRBJ2-2 and V is TRBV4-3, with 11 nucleotides matching TRBD2. The junction had 14 bases not matched to a gene; V was cut back by 4 bases and J by 7 bases. This CDR3 spans 18 amino acids. Per germline, CDR1 LGHNA and CDR2 YSLEER. The CDR3 DNA sequence: TGCGCCAGCAGCCCTTTCGCTGGTAGCGGGGGGGCTGGCGGGGAGCTGTTTTTT. Encoded protein: CASSPFAGSGGAGGELFF.

The rearrangement joins TRBV10-3 to TRBJ2-2, with 11 bases aligning to TRBD1. The CDR3 is made up of 16 amino acids. J was trimmed by 6 bases and V by 11 bases; bases with no gene match: 14. Per germline, CDR1 ENHRY and CDR2 SYGVKD. The CDR3 region has the DNA TGTGCCGCCCGGGGGGCCGGGACAGGGGGTCCCGGGGAGCTGTTTTTT. Its translation: CAARGAGTGGPGELFF.

The chain is built from TRBV12-3 or TRBV12-4 and TRBJ1-2, with 7 bases identical to TRBD1. The CDR3 has 13 residues. After removal of 3 bases from V and 7 bases from J, the junction contained 5 bases not matched to a gene. CDR3 nucleotide sequence: TGTGCCAGCAGTTTCCAGGGGGTGGGTGGCTACACCTTC. This codes for CASSFQGVGGYTF.

This chain uses TRBV9 with TRBJ1-3, with 7 bases matching TRBD1. With 3 bases clipped from V and 3 bases from J, the junction kept 6 bases outside the gene matches. Germline values: CDR1 SGDLS, CDR2 YYNGEE. CDR3 size: 15 residues. In nucleotides, the CDR3 is TGTGCCAGCAGCGCCCCAGACAGGGTTGGAAACACCATATATTTT. This encodes CASSAPDRVGNTIYF.

V gene TRBV6-5 combines with J gene TRBJ1-3; no firm D call. The CDR3 extends over 14 amino acids. Germline lookup yields CDR1 MNHEY and CDR2 SVGAGI. The V and J ends lost 7 bases and 1 base respectively, with 11 bases between them. CDR3 region: CASKFSGSGNTIYF. DNA of the CDR3: TGTGCCAGCAAGTTTTCCGGTTCTGGAAACACCATATATTTT.

This rearrangement joins TRBV4-3 to TRBJ1-1, with no clear D. The CDR3 totals 14 residues. Germline V gives CDR1 LGHNA, CDR2 YSLEER. Trimming removed 3 bases at V and 0 bases at J, with 8 bases between. This CDR3 is CASSQSAVNTEAFF. DNA of the CDR3: TGCGCCAGCAGCCAGAGTGCGGTGAACACTGAAGCTTTCTTT.

The V and J genes are TRBV5-4 and TRBJ1-2, with D perhaps TRBD1 (6 bases). The germline V and J ends were trimmed by 4 bases and 2 bases, with 12 bases remaining between them. This CDR3 has 14 amino acids. Germline CDR1 reads SGHNT; CDR2 reads YYREEE (reference sequence). CDR3: CASSARGINYGYTF. The DNA of the CDR3 is TGTGCCAGCAGCGCTAGGGGGATAAACTATGGCTACACCTTC.